The subject of this entry is one T cell receptor (beta chain). This specimen belongs to a study of blood T cell repertoires in COVID-19. This CDR3 is built from 15 residues. Germline V gene sequence: CDR1 SEHNR, CDR2 FQNEAQ (reference sequence). V trimming: 6 bases; J trimming: 11 bases; junction bases outside the gene matches: 11. The method was immunoSEQ multiplex PCR; TCRdb's version includes in-frame clones alone and lacks a portion of them. The table includes about 140,000 clones, around 87% detected once. The origin of this receptor is a man aged 45-65 years with active COVID-19. The chain has TRBV7-9 and TRBJ1-6; 9 bases agree with TRBD1. The sequencing input was peripheral blood. The CDR3 sequence is CASSPTGTGRTPLHF. The CDR3 coding sequence is TGTGCCAGCAGTCCAACCGGGACAGGGAGGACACCCCTCCACTTT.